A selection of T cell receptor beta chains follows, all from one sample in a study of cytomegalovirus exposure and HLA in healthy donors. Libraries were prepared by immunoSEQ multiplex PCR; TCRdb keeps only in-frame clonotypes and omits some of them. The sample records roughly 180,000 clones, roughly 85% being singletons. Sequencing was performed on PBMCs. The receptors were sampled from a boy between 2 and 10 years old in good health and CMV-seronegative. The CDR3 runs from the conserved cysteine through the conserved F or W. D genes are given only for firm matches. Only part of the rows carry a size: once, few, many, or a class if the clone is expanded.

>TRBV4-1|NA|NA|TRBJ2-3
CASSQEDTQYF
TGCGCCAGCAGCCAGGAGGATACGCAGTATTTT
>TRBV2|NA|TRBD1|TRBJ2-1
CASSEASDRGHLNEQFF
TGTGCCAGCAGTGAAGCTTCGGACAGGGGGCATCTGAATGAGCAGTTCTTC
>TRBV29-1|NA|TRBD2|TRBJ2-1
CSVPGTSGYNEQFF
TGCAGCGTGCCCGGGACTAGCGGGTACAATGAGCAGTTCTTC
>TRBV7-8|NA|TRBD2|TRBJ2-3
CASSLARTSGSSTDTQYF
TGTGCCAGCAGCTTAGCAAGGACTAGCGGAAGCAGCACAGATACGCAGTATTTT
>TRBV18|NA|TRBD1|TRBJ2-5
CASSPPVGQGVGLQETQYF
TGTGCCAGCTCACCACCGGTGGGACAGGGTGTGGGACTTCAAGAGACCCAGTACTTC
>TRBV6-1|once|NA|TRBJ1-3
CASSEDPRESTIYF
TGTGCCAGCAGTGAAGATCCGAGGGAGAGCACCATATATTTT
>TRBV5-1|NA|TRBD1|TRBJ2-2
CASSYTGANTGELFF
TGCGCCAGCAGCTACACAGGGGCCAACACCGGGGAGCTGTTTTTT
>TRBV9|NA|TRBD1|TRBJ2-7
CASSVGGGWDEQYF
TGTGCCAGCAGCGTAGGAGGGGGCTGGGACGAGCAGTACTTC
>TRBV27|NA|TRBD2|TRBJ2-1
CASSLPTSVEQFF
TGTGCCAGCAGTTTACCAACTAGCGTTGAGCAGTTCTTC
>TRBV28|NA|TRBD2|TRBJ2-1
CASSFFPGTSGYNEQFF
TGTGCCAGCAGTTTCTTCCCCGGGACTAGCGGCTACAATGAGCAGTTCTTC
>TRBV28|NA|NA|TRBJ1-2
CAGADGYGYTF
TGTGCCGGAGCCGATGGTTATGGCTACACCTTC
>TRBV19|once|TRBD2|TRBJ2-7
CASSPLAGITYEQYF
TGTGCCAGTAGCCCTCTAGCGGGGATTACCTACGAGCAGTACTTC
>TRBV7-9|NA|TRBD1|TRBJ1-2
CASSLGTGDGYTF
TGTGCCAGCAGCCTAGGGACAGGGGATGGCTACACCTTC
>TRBV6-4|NA|NA|TRBJ1-1
CASSDSWGADTEAFF
TGTGCCAGCAGTGACTCGTGGGGCGCGGACACTGAAGCTTTCTTT
>TRBV20-1|NA|NA|TRBJ1-6
CSAPGTGALHF
TGCAGTGCCCCGGGAACGGGGGCCCTCCACTTT
>TRBV6-1|NA|NA|TRBJ1-1
CASSPTGDTEAFF
TGTGCCAGCAGTCCAACAGGTGACACTGAAGCTTTCTTT
>TRBV5-1|NA|NA|TRBJ2-7
CASSYGSRDEQYF
TGCGCCAGCAGCTACGGATCGCGGGACGAGCAGTACTTC
>TRBV14|NA|NA|TRBJ1-6
CASTHGTYNSPLHF
TGTGCCAGCACCCACGGGACATATAATTCACCCCTCCACTTT
>TRBV11-3|NA|TRBD2|TRBJ2-1
CASSLGTSGGEQFF
TGTGCCAGCAGCCTCGGGACTAGCGGGGGCGAGCAGTTCTTC
>TRBV19|NA|TRBD1|TRBJ1-2
CASSRRDRGAYTF
TGTGCCAGTAGTAGGAGGGACAGGGGGGCCTACACCTTC
>TRBV25-1|NA|NA|TRBJ2-3
CASRGGRRKLTDTQYF
TGTGCCAGCAGGGGGGGTAGGAGGAAACTCACAGATACGCAGTATTTT
>TRBV6-1|once|NA|TRBJ2-7
CASSGYSGTPGREQYF
TGTGCCAGCAGTGGCTACTCCGGGACACCAGGCAGGGAGCAGTACTTC
>TRBV5-1|NA|TRBD1|TRBJ1-2
CASSLDRGNYGYTF
TGCGCCAGCAGCTTGGACAGGGGTAACTATGGCTACACCTTC
>TRBV18|once|NA|TRBJ1-1
CASSPTRNTEAFF
TGTGCCAGCTCACCTACAAGAAACACTGAAGCTTTCTTT
>TRBV5-6|NA|TRBD2|TRBJ2-3
CASTPRGLAGPDTQYF
TGTGCCAGCACCCCACGTGGGCTAGCGGGACCAGATACGCAGTATTTT
>TRBV7-3|NA|TRBD2|TRBJ2-5
CASSLEAGTRETQYF
TGTGCCAGCAGCTTAGAAGCGGGAACTAGGGAGACCCAGTACTTC
>TRBV5-6|NA|TRBD2|TRBJ2-3
CASSWGIRGGPTDTQYF
TGTGCCAGCAGCTGGGGAATCCGGGGGGGACCCACAGATACGCAGTATTTT
>TRBV6-1|NA|TRBD1|TRBJ2-5
CASSTGQGAGETQYF
TGTGCCAGCAGTACGGGACAGGGGGCCGGGGAGACCCAGTACTTC
>TRBV6-1|NA|NA|TRBJ2-1
CASSPAVDSSNEQFF
TGTGCCAGCAGTCCAGCGGTAGACTCGTCCAATGAGCAGTTCTTC
>TRBV7-2|NA|NA|TRBJ2-2
CASSLVAGLRTGELFF
TGTGCCAGCAGCTTAGTCGCGGGGTTAAGGACCGGGGAGCTGTTTTTT
>TRBV10-2|NA|TRBD1|TRBJ1-2
CASSGQGPNYGYTF
TGCGCCAGCAGTGGACAGGGGCCGAACTATGGCTACACCTTC
>TRBV5-1|NA|NA|TRBJ2-7
CASSLAGRNEQYF
TGCGCCAGCAGCTTGGCCGGGAGAAACGAGCAGTACTTC
>TRBV5-6|NA|TRBD1|TRBJ2-3
CASSLRGQGTDTQYF
TGTGCCAGCAGCTTGAGGGGACAGGGCACAGATACGCAGTATTTT
>TRBV12-2|NA|NA|TRBJ2-1
CASRSQVPPRYNEQFF
TGTGCAAGTCGCTCCCAGGTTCCTCCGCGCTACAATGAGCAGTTCTTC
>TRBV10-1|NA|TRBD2|TRBJ2-7
CASSAGGLAGAGEQYF
TGCGCCAGCAGTGCGGGGGGACTAGCGGGAGCGGGGGAGCAGTACTTC
>TRBV28|NA|NA|TRBJ1-1
CASSFSTGRDTFF
TGTGCCAGCAGTTTCTCGACAGGCAGGGATACTTTCTTT
>TRBV6-1|NA|TRBD1|TRBJ1-3
CASSERRQGLGSSGGNTIYF
TGTGCCAGCAGTGAAAGGAGACAGGGGCTCGGGAGCTCTGGAGGAAACACCATATATTTT
>TRBV7-8|NA|NA|TRBJ2-7
CASSFEGEFSEQYF
TGTGCCAGCAGCTTTGAGGGGGAGTTCAGCGAGCAGTACTTC
>TRBV28|NA|NA|TRBJ1-3
CASSFGSFGNTIYF
TGTGCCAGCAGTTTTGGGAGTTTTGGAAACACCATATATTTT
>TRBV4-2|NA|TRBD2|TRBJ2-3
CASSQDPVRGEGNTDTQYF
TGTGCCAGCAGCCAAGACCCGGTGCGGGGGGAGGGTAATACAGATACGCAGTATTTT
>TRBV12-1|NA|NA|TRBJ1-1
CASSVGTVEAFF
TGTGCCAGCAGCGTCGGGACAGTTGAAGCTTTCTTT
>TRBV6-6|NA|TRBD2|TRBJ2-2
CASRASGGKNTGELFF
TGTGCCAGCAGGGCTAGCGGGGGAAAGAACACCGGGGAGCTGTTTTTT
>TRBV7-8|NA|NA|TRBJ1-1
CASSRPTGSSGREAFF
TGTGCCAGCAGCCGACCCACCGGCTCGTCAGGTCGCGAAGCTTTCTTT
>TRBV4-1|NA|NA|TRBJ2-5
CASSQDWQGETQYF
TGCGCCAGCAGCCAAGATTGGCAGGGGGAGACCCAGTACTTC
>TRBV6-6|NA|NA|TRBJ1-5
CASGLGSNQPQHF
TGTGCCAGCGGGCTCGGTAGCAATCAGCCCCAGCATTTT
>TRBV5-6|NA|NA|TRBJ1-2
CASRPDRSSGYTF
TGTGCCAGCAGACCCGACAGGTCTTCTGGCTACACCTTC
>TRBV11-2|NA|TRBD2|TRBJ2-1
CASTLRGTSVGEQFF
TGTGCCAGCACCCTTAGGGGGACTAGCGTCGGTGAGCAGTTCTTC
>TRBV29-1|NA|TRBD2|TRBJ2-3
CSSIGTSGPSTDTQYF
TGCAGCTCAATAGGGACTAGCGGGCCTAGCACAGATACGCAGTATTTT
>TRBV18|NA|TRBD1|TRBJ1-5
CASSPGTGNQPQHF
TGTGCCAGCTCTCCCGGGACAGGGAATCAGCCCCAGCATTTT
>TRBV5-6|NA|NA|TRBJ2-7
CASSFQTYEQYF
TGTGCCAGCAGCTTCCAGACCTACGAGCAGTACTTC
>TRBV5-1|NA|TRBD1|TRBJ1-2
CASSLGQGDGGYTF
TGCGCCAGCAGTCTGGGACAGGGGGATGGTGGCTACACCTTC
>TRBV11-2|NA|NA|TRBJ1-4
CASSSTLGAEKLFF
TGTGCCAGCAGCTCTACACTGGGGGCTGAAAAACTGTTTTTT
>TRBV9|few|NA|TRBJ2-3
CASSPRGSSTDTQYF
TGTGCCAGCAGCCCCCGGGGGTCTAGCACAGATACGCAGTATTTT
>TRBV2|NA|TRBD1|TRBJ1-1
CASRIDRVDYTEAFF
TGTGCCAGCAGAATTGACAGGGTTGACTACACTGAAGCTTTCTTT
>TRBV30|NA|NA|TRBJ1-5
CAWSAPGPVGNQPQHF
TGTGCCTGGAGTGCGCCAGGGCCGGTTGGCAATCAGCCCCAGCATTTT
>TRBV5-6|NA|TRBD1|TRBJ1-5
CASSLSSDRADQPQHF
TGTGCCAGCAGCTTGTCGTCTGACAGGGCGGATCAGCCCCAGCATTTT
>TRBV28|NA|NA|TRBJ2-2
CASSVTGIPTGELFF
TGTGCCAGCAGTGTAACCGGGATACCCACCGGGGAGCTGTTTTTT
>TRBV6-5|NA|NA|TRBJ2-1
CASRQQGRSYNEQFF
TGTGCCAGCAGGCAACAGGGCCGCTCCTACAATGAGCAGTTCTTC
>TRBV28|NA|NA|TRBJ2-2
CATAESSTGELFF
TGTGCCACTGCGGAGAGTAGCACCGGGGAGCTGTTTTTT
>TRBV5-1|NA|NA|TRBJ1-5
CASSRDTNQPQHF
TGCGCCAGCAGCCGTGACACCAATCAGCCCCAGCATTTT